The T cell receptor beta chain under discussion was sequenced for a study of T cell changes during pregnancy in multiple sclerosis (dated by TCRdb to the late 2010s). About the investigation overall: The study looked at changes in the T cell repertoire across pregnancy in women with multiple sclerosis.

The library relied on the immunoSEQ multiplex PCR assay. The immuneACCESS repertoire file appears here via TCRdb, limited to in-frame rearrangements. These files lack a portion of the clones; in checked studies, under half of the deficit traces to unresolved V genes, and the cause of the others is not known. For this sample the table gives over 50,000 clones, of which 85% to 90% were detected only once. The ten largest clones represent 0.89% of the sample. Details on this clone: What this receptor recognizes is not known. The input lacks base qualities; no much larger clone sits a single base away.

At the junction V is shortened by 5 bases and J by 5 bases, with 19 bases in between. From a lookup of the germline V gene (reference sequence), CDR1 and CDR2 are LNHNV and YYDKDF. Inclusive of the bounding cysteine and phenylalanine, the CDR3 is 16 residues long. The read is trimmed to its CDR3 DNA, 48 bases read in frame from base 1. This sample comprised peripheral blood, obtained in the first trimester of pregnancy. This receptor was taken from a female donor in good health, enrolled as a control in a pregnancy study. Here the chain combines TRBV15 and TRBJ2-1, with a weak D call of TRBD2 (6 bases match). The DNA sequence is as follows: TGTGCCACCAGCTGGGGACTGGGGGTGGTGGACAATGAGCAGTTCTTC. Translated, it reads CATSWGLGVVDNEQFF.